Listed below are T cell receptor beta chains from one sample, sequenced in a study of vaccination and CD4 T cells after COVID-19. TCRdb called the PCR reads again in MiXCR, with one record for every CDR3 protein. Seen here are approximately 16,000 distinct CDR3 sequences, 48% observed once, and the top ten hold over 9%. Their cognate antigens are unknown. The specimen was CD4+ T cells from blood, cultured in vitro. These receptor sequences come from a human donor who had recovered from COVID-19. CDR3s include the opening cysteine and the closing phenylalanine or tryptophan. Fields, in order: J gene, clone size, V gene, D gene, CDR3 protein, CDR3 DNA. D genes are given only for firm matches. Rows give clone size only sometimes, using once, few, many, or a class for an expanded clone.

>TRBJ2-5|.|TRBV20-1|TRBD1
CSATDRVIQETQYF
TGCAGTGCTACGGACAGGGTGATCCAAGAGACCCAGTACTTC
>TRBJ1-2|.|TRBV25-1|.
CASSAVGAPYGYTF
TGTGCCAGCAGTGCCGTAGGAGCCCCCTATGGCTACACCTTC
>TRBJ1-1|few|TRBV6-1|.
CASSASGTPNTEAFF
TGTGCCAGCAGTGCATCCGGGACGCCGAACACTGAAGCTTTCTTT
>TRBJ1-6|.|TRBV12-3/TRBV12-4|.
CASSLGGSSYNSPLHF
TGTGCCAGCAGTTTAGGAGGGAGCTCCTATAATTCACCCCTCCACTTT
>TRBJ2-1|.|TRBV20-1|TRBD2
CSASSAGLTSGRNWDRKDEQFF
TGCAGTGCTAGTTCCGCAGGGTTGACTAGCGGGAGGAATTGGGATCGCAAGGATGAGCAGTTCTTC
>TRBJ2-3|.|TRBV19|.
CASSSRSFTDTQYF
TGTGCCAGTAGTAGCAGGAGCTTCACAGATACGCAGTATTTT
>TRBJ1-2|.|TRBV19|TRBD1
CASSRRGQRTVGYTF
TGTGCCAGTAGTAGGCGGGGACAGAGAACGGTTGGCTACACCTTC
>TRBJ2-1|.|TRBV7-2|TRBD2
CASSRLAGTYNEQFF
TGTGCCAGCAGCCGACTAGCGGGTACCTACAATGAGCAGTTCTTC
>TRBJ1-6|.|TRBV2|TRBD1
CASSVGQGDSPLHF
TGTGCCAGCAGTGTGGGACAGGGGGATTCACCCCTCCACTTT
>TRBJ2-1|.|TRBV24-1|.
CATSDLTSGSSYNEQFF
TGTGCCACCAGTGATTTGACCTCAGGGAGCTCCTACAATGAGCAGTTCTTC
>TRBJ2-2|once|TRBV2|.
CASRSIRTQNGELFF
TGTGCCAGCAGATCAATCCGGACGCAGAACGGGGAGCTGTTTTTT
>TRBJ1-2|.|TRBV18|.
CASSPPPRNPMDGYTF
TGTGCCAGCTCACCACCTCCCAGGAACCCAATGGACGGCTACACCTTC
>TRBJ2-5|few|TRBV24-1|TRBD1
CATSDSPRQGSYQETQYF
TGTGCCACCAGTGACTCCCCCCGACAGGGCAGTTACCAAGAGACCCAGTACTTC
>TRBJ1-2|.|TRBV7-8|TRBD1
CASSSRTGASYGYTF
TGTGCCAGCAGCTCTAGGACAGGGGCCAGCTATGGCTACACCTTC
>TRBJ1-2|.|TRBV29-1|TRBD1
CSVEPWTGGVYGYTF
TGCAGCGTTGAACCGTGGACAGGTGGGGTCTATGGCTACACCTTC
>TRBJ2-7|.|TRBV5-1|.
CASSLTAESAEQYF
TGCGCCAGCAGCTTGACGGCGGAGTCGGCCGAGCAGTACTTC
>TRBJ1-2|.|TRBV6-4|.
CASSDSRGTRGYTF
TGTGCCAGCAGTGACTCTCGGGGGACGAGAGGCTACACCTTC
>TRBJ2-3|.|TRBV14|.
CASKTNEDTQYF
TGTGCCAGCAAAACCAACGAAGATACGCAGTATTTT
>TRBJ2-7|.|TRBV30|TRBD2
CAWTTSGTYEQYF
TGTGCCTGGACAACTAGCGGAACCTACGAGCAGTACTTC
>TRBJ2-5|.|TRBV20-1|.
CSALGETQYF
TGCAGTGCTTTGGGGGAGACCCAGTACTTC
>TRBJ2-7|.|TRBV4-2|.
CASSQSPPGGGGSYEQYF
TGTGCCAGCAGCCAGTCCCCCCCCGGCGGTGGGGGCTCCTACGAGCAGTACTTC
>TRBJ1-1|once|TRBV7-9|.
CASSLYSGAFEAFF
TGTGCCAGCAGCTTATATTCAGGGGCTTTTGAAGCTTTCTTT
>TRBJ1-6|few|TRBV20-1|TRBD1
CSASLLGQNSPLHF
TGCAGTGCCTCCCTGCTGGGACAGAATTCACCCCTCCACTTT
>TRBJ2-7|.|TRBV28|.
CASSPGEAKGYEQYF
TGTGCCAGCAGCCCAGGAGAGGCAAAGGGGTACGAGCAGTACTTC